These 10 T cell receptor beta chains share one sample of origin, sequenced in a study of T-cell memory formation after mild COVID-19. MiXCR, applied by TCRdb to the 5' RACE reads, yields one record per CDR3 protein. This table has about 410,000 distinct CDR3 sequences, around a quarter appearing once. The material sequenced was PBMCs or a T cell subset sorted from them (not recorded which). All receptors come from an adult woman who had mild COVID-19 (a few samples of this study predate the infection). Cell type and time point are not known.

The chain links TRBV4-1 to TRBJ1-1, with 8 bases fitting TRBD1. Germline V gene sequence: CDR1 MGHRA, CDR2 YSYEKL. This CDR3 region has 15 residues. The trim removed 4 bases at V and 4 bases at J, leaving 8 bases unmatched. The CDR3 DNA sequence: TGCGCCAGCAGCCGGATGGACAGGGAGTTCACTGAAGCTTTCTTT. Translation: CASSRMDREFTEAFF.

This clonotype was counted only a few times. The chain employs TRBV5-5 and TRBJ1-2; D remains ambiguous. Germline CDR1 SGHKS, CDR2 YYEKEE (reference sequence). V lost 0 bases and J 3 bases, leaving 6 bases between the germline ends. The CDR3 loop spans 13 amino acids. Here the CDR3 reads CASSLVQDYGYTF. The CDR3 region has the DNA TGTGCCAGCAGCTTGGTCCAGGACTATGGCTACACCTTC.

The rearrangement joins TRBV4-1 to TRBJ2-5; D is undetermined. The CDR3 runs to 14 residues. Trimming removed 4 bases from V and 4 bases from J, with 13 bases in between. Looked up from germline, CDR1 is MGHRA and CDR2 is YSYEKL. The CDR3 DNA reads TGCGCCAGCAGCCGGTCCCCTTCTCTAGAGACCCAGTACTTC. Protein product: CASSRSPSLETQYF.

This chain connects TRBV11-2 to TRBJ2-1; D is uncertain. The CDR3 covers 15 residues. V lost 3 bases and J 0 bases, leaving 9 bases between the germline ends. Germline V CDR1 and CDR2: SGHAT, FQNNGV. CDR3 nucleotide sequence: TGTGCCAGCAGCTTTATGGTAAGCTCCTACAATGAGCAGTTCTTC. Translation: CASSFMVSSYNEQFF.

This clonotype was found a few times. The chain joins TRBV5-1 to TRBJ2-1; D is perhaps TRBD1 or TRBD2 (5 bases each). V lost 0 bases and J lost 6, with 10 bases in between. CDR1 and CDR2 (germline): SGHRS, YFSETQ. The CDR3 totals 14 residues. CDR3 sequence: CASSLGGDSNEQFF. DNA for the CDR3: TGCGCCAGCAGCTTGGGGGGAGACAGCAATGAGCAGTTCTTC.

This clonotype has only a few counts. The chain uses TRBV7-3 and TRBJ2-5; TRBD1 is a possible D gene (8 bases). V was trimmed by 3 bases and J by 1 base, leaving 15 bases between them. The germline gives CDR1 SGHTA, CDR2 FQGTGA. CDR3 length equals 16 residues. The CDR3 nucleotides are TGTGCCAGCAGCTTGGGGAACAGGGGGGGCCAAGAGACCCAGTACTTC. Encoded protein: CASSLGNRGGQETQYF.

This clonotype was seen repeatedly, ten times or more. This chain uses TRBV24-1 with TRBJ2-2; D is ambiguous. Trimming took 4 bases from V and 2 from J, leaving 4 bases between them. The CDR3 sequence is 13 residues long. Germline V gene sequence: CDR1 KGHDR, CDR2 SFDVKD. CDR3: CATSEINTGELFF. As DNA, the CDR3 is TGTGCCACCAGTGAAATCAACACCGGGGAGCTGTTTTTT.

This chain's CDR3 is CASKSGTGGLQNTGELFF. The CDR3 nucleotides are TGTGCCAGCAAATCCGGGACAGGGGGCCTACAGAACACCGGGGAGCTGTTTTTT. V and J are TRBV18 and TRBJ2-2; TRBD1 matches 12 bases. Per the germline V gene, CDR1 is KGHSH and CDR2 is LQKENI. With V trimmed by 8 bases and J by 1 base, 11 bases remained unmatched. The CDR3 runs 18 residues.

This clonotype occurred a few times. This chain connects TRBV3-1 to TRBJ2-3; D might be TRBD2 (6 bases). The CDR3 is 14 amino acids. The V and J ends lost 4 bases and 4 bases respectively, with 12 bases between them. Germline assignment: CDR1 LGHDT and CDR2 YNNKEL (reference sequence). CDR3 coding DNA: TGTGCCAGCAGCCCGGGACTTACCCCAGATACGCAGTATTTT. Translating it yields CASSPGLTPDTQYF.

This clonotype appeared a few times. The chain joins TRBV5-1 to TRBJ2-5; weak D call: TRBD2 (5 bases). CDR3 length equals 15 residues. Trimming pared 3 bases from V and 2 bases from J, leaving 14 bases between. Germline V CDR1 and CDR2: SGHRS, YFSETQ. DNA of the CDR3: TGCGCCAGCAGCTCAAACAACGGAGGACAAGAGACCCAGTACTTC. This codes for CASSSNNGGQETQYF.